The 10 T cell receptor beta chains below come from one sample, sequenced in a study of T cell responses to AZD1222 COVID-19 vaccine. TCRdb's table, derived via immunoSEQ multiplex PCR, lists solely in-frame clones and lacks some. The profile covers approximately 150,000 clones, with approximately 89% appearing a single time and under 2% taken by the ten largest. This specimen consisted of peripheral blood, obtained 28 days after the second AZD1222 dose. The receptors stem from an adult who received the AZD1222 COVID-19 vaccine.

The chain employs TRBV19 and TRBJ2-1; TRBD1 might be the D (6 bases). This CDR3 comprises 15 residues. Germline V gene lookup returns CDR1 LNHDA and CDR2 SQIVND (reference sequence). Trimming removed 1 base from V and 7 bases from J, with 14 bases in between. The CDR3 bases are TGTGCCAGTAGTATAGCGGAGATACAGGGAAATGAGCAGTTCTTC. Its protein is CASSIAEIQGNEQFF.

This clone was seen only a few times. The chain uses TRBV29-1 and TRBJ2-7; TRBD1 might be the D (6 bases). The germline CDR1 and CDR2 sequences are SQVTM and ANQGSEA. CDR3 size: 13 residues. The germline V and J ends were trimmed by 2 bases and 1 base, with 9 bases remaining between them. CDR3 sequence: CSVETGTSYEQYF. In DNA form, the CDR3 reads TGCAGCGTTGAAACAGGGACATCCTACGAGCAGTACTTC.

This chain joins TRBV18 and TRBJ1-5, with D perhaps TRBD1 (5 bases). CDR1 and CDR2 from the germline V gene are KGHSH and LQKENI. This CDR3 region has 15 residues. The V end was cut by 5 bases, the J end by 1 base, with 12 bases between. The CDR3 sequence: CASSSTEKSNQPQHF. CDR3 DNA sequence: TGTGCCAGCTCATCGACAGAGAAAAGCAATCAGCCCCAGCATTTT.

The rearrangement links TRBV7-3 to TRBJ1-5; D is ambiguous. The germline CDR1 and CDR2 sequences are SGHTA and FQGTGA. V lost 4 bases, J lost 8 bases, and 9 bases lay in between. The CDR3 loop spans 12 amino acids. The CDR3 sequence: CASSSPTEPQHF. The CDR3, as DNA: TGTGCCAGCAGCTCCCCAACCGAGCCCCAGCATTTT.

The J gene is TRBJ2-1, the V gene TRBV18, with a weak D call TRBD2 (5 bases). Germline CDR1 and CDR2: KGHSH and LQKENI. Between the trimmed V and J ends, which lost 3 bases and 6 bases, there was a span of 9 bases. The CDR3 extends over 13 amino acids. CDR3: CASSPWETNEQFF. The CDR3 DNA follows: TGTGCCAGCTCACCGTGGGAGACCAATGAGCAGTTCTTC. Combining the CDR3 with reference TRBV18 and TRBJ2-1 gives the whole variable domain NAGVMQNPRHLVRRRGQEARLRCSPMKGHSHVYWYRQLPEEGLKFMVYLQKENIIDESGMPKERFSAEFPKEGPSILRIQQVVRGDSAAYFCASSPWETNEQFFGPGTRLTVL.

This clone was seen only once. The chain joins TRBV30 to TRBJ1-2, with 8 bases matching TRBD1. CDR1 GTSNPN and CDR2 SVGIG come from the germline V gene (reference sequence). The ends lost 2 bases at V and 8 bases at J; junction bases unmatched: 7. The CDR3 contains 13 residues. CDR3 sequence (DNA): TGTGCCTGGAGTCCTGGACAGGGTTACGGCTACACCTTC. Its protein is CAWSPGQGYGYTF. The entire variable domain, with the rest obtained from reference TRBV30 and TRBJ1-2, is as follows: SQTIHQWPATLVQPVGSPLSLECTVEGTSNPNLYWYRQAAGRGLQLLFYSVGIGQISSEVPQNLSASRPQDRQFILSSKKLLLSDSGFYLCAWSPGQGYGYTFGSGTRLTVV.

The chain has TRBV28 and TRBJ2-1, with D perhaps TRBD2 (7 bases). The germline V gene encodes CDR1 MDHEN and CDR2 SYDVKM. Trimming took 5 bases from V and 15 from J, leaving 32 bases between them. The CDR3 is 17 amino acids. In nucleotides, the CDR3 is TGTGCCAGCAGTCTTCCAACCCGGAGGGGGGGCGAGGGTCGTTCGTTCTTC. This encodes CASSLPTRRGGEGRSFF.

This clone was detected a few times. The genes are TRBV28 and TRBJ2-2, with 7 bases aligning to TRBD2. Looked up from germline, CDR1 is MDHEN and CDR2 is SYDVKM. J gave up 7 bases and V 6 bases, and 8 bases lay outside the gene matches. The CDR3 loop spans 14 amino acids. The chain's CDR3 is CASRPAGVNGELFF. CDR3 in DNA: TGTGCCAGCAGACCGGCGGGAGTTAACGGGGAGCTGTTTTTT.

The chain uses TRBV2 and TRBJ2-7; 10 bases map to TRBD1. Germline V gives CDR1 SNHLY, CDR2 FYNNEI. V trimming: 4 bases; J trimming: 1 base; junction bases outside the gene matches: 1. The CDR3 runs to 14 residues. DNA for the CDR3: TGTGCCAGCAGTGGGACAGGGGGGTCCTACGAGCAGTACTTC. It yields the protein CASSGTGGSYEQYF.

The chain employs TRBV3-1 (or the pseudogene TRBV3-2) and TRBJ2-1; the match to TRBD2 covers 8 bases. V shed 0 bases, J shed 13 bases, and the junction held 14 bases outside the gene matches. CDR3 length: 16 residues. Germline CDR1 is LGHDT and CDR2 is YNNKEL (reference sequence). This CDR3 is CASSQDRVAGRLPQFF. The CDR3, as DNA: TGTGCCAGCAGCCAAGATCGAGTAGCGGGACGGCTTCCTCAGTTCTTC.